A single sample is the source of the 13 T cell receptor beta chains below, sequenced in a study of T cells after yellow fever vaccination. From the 5' RACE reads, TCRdb called clonotypes with MiXCR, one entry per CDR3 protein. The data show 95,000 to 150,000 distinct CDR3 sequences, around 7.7% seen once. This sample comprised CD4+ T cells sorted from PBMCs, obtained 10 days after the first yellow fever vaccination. The receptors here all came from a young man who received the YFV17D yellow fever vaccine.

This clonotype was counted many times. The chain joins TRBV20-1 to TRBJ2-3; D is perhaps TRBD1 or TRBD2 (5 bases each). The germline V gene encodes CDR1 DFQATT and CDR2 SNEGSKA (reference sequence). CDR3 length: 15 amino acids. V lost 6 bases and J 1 base, leaving 17 bases between the germline ends. In DNA, the CDR3 is TGCAGTGCCCTCCGTCAGGGAGCGGGCACAGATACGCAGTATTTT. Its translation: CSALRQGAGTDTQYF.

This clonotype was seen only a few times. The rearrangement joins TRBV10-3 to TRBJ2-4; 12 bases fit TRBD2. Germline CDR1 ENHRY, CDR2 SYGVKD. J gave up 2 bases and V 2 bases, and 1 base lay outside the gene matches. The CDR3 consists of 16 residues. The CDR3 sequence: CAISELAGGPKNIQYF. In DNA, the CDR3 is TGTGCCATCAGTGAGCTAGCGGGGGGGCCCAAAAACATTCAGTACTTC.

This clonotype was detected many times. The chain is built from TRBV30 and TRBJ1-1, with 10 bases that match TRBD1. V trimming: 5 bases; J trimming: 6 bases; junction bases outside the gene matches: 9. The CDR3 runs to 14 residues. Germline loops: CDR1 GTSNPN, CDR2 SVGIG (reference sequence). CDR3 bases: TGTGCCTGGCACCGACAGGGGGCAGGAGCTGAAGCTTTCTTT. Translated: CAWHRQGAGAEAFF.

This clonotype has a count of ten or more. The V and J genes are TRBV18 and TRBJ2-7, with D uncertain. This CDR3 spans 13 amino acids. Germline CDR1 and CDR2: KGHSH and LQKENI. The germline V and J ends were trimmed by 6 bases and 6 bases, with 15 bases remaining between them. CDR3 coding DNA: TGTGCCAGCTCGCTAGACCCCAGTGGCGAGCAGTACGTC. As protein: CASSLDPSGEQYV.

This clonotype was counted at least ten times. The chain carries TRBV2 and TRBJ1-2; TRBD1 matches at 8 bases. CDR1 is SNHLY and CDR2 is FYNNEI in the germline V gene. The CDR3 consists of 12 residues. J gave up 6 bases and V 6 bases, and 3 bases lay outside the gene matches. This CDR3 reads CASSLQGDGYTF. The CDR3 region has the DNA TGTGCCAGCAGCCTACAGGGGGATGGCTACACCTTC.

This clonotype showed up many times. J is TRBJ2-5 and V is TRBV28, with D tentatively TRBD1 (6 bases). The CDR3 spans 15 residues. V lost 1 base and J 5 bases, leaving 14 bases between the germline ends. Per germline, CDR1 MDHEN and CDR2 SYDVKM. As DNA, the CDR3 is TGTGCCAGCAGTTTATTACAGGGAGTTCGGGAGACCCAGTACTTC. Translation gives CASSLLQGVRETQYF.

This clonotype was found many times. This chain joins TRBV12-3 or TRBV12-4 and TRBJ2-1, with D perhaps matching TRBD1 or TRBD2 (6 bases each). V lost 5 bases and J 10 bases, leaving 9 bases between the germline ends. The CDR3 has 11 residues. The CDR3 here is CASSRGHEQFF. Here the CDR3 DNA reads TGTGCCAGCAGTCGGGGGCACGAGCAGTTCTTC.

This clonotype was observed a few times. The chain uses TRBV12-3 or TRBV12-4 and TRBJ1-2; 8 positions agree with TRBD1. Losses at the gene ends were 5 bases for V and 7 bases for J; bases not matched to a gene: 9. This CDR3 has 14 residues. CDR3 in amino acids: CASSLNRGGGGYTF. DNA of the CDR3: TGTGCCAGCAGTCTCAACAGGGGGGGGGGTGGCTACACCTTC.

This clonotype was recorded at least ten times. V gene TRBV5-1 combines with J gene TRBJ2-7, with a tentative D call TRBD2 (5 bases). Germline V gives CDR1 SGHRS, CDR2 YFSETQ. This CDR3 comprises 13 residues. The V end was cut by 4 bases, the J end by 0 bases, with 8 bases between. Here the CDR3 DNA reads TGCGCCAGCAGCCGGGAAATCTCCTACGAGCAGTACTTC. Translating it yields CASSREISYEQYF.

This clonotype was picked up many times. The CDR3 nucleotides read TGTGCCAGTAGTATAGCTCTGGCAGATACGCAGTATTTT. Protein: CASSIALADTQYF. The rearrangement links TRBV19 to TRBJ2-3; D not resolved. The CDR3 extends over 13 amino acids. With 1 base removed from V and 4 bases from J, the gap between germline ends came to 6 bases. Germline CDR1 reads LNHDA; CDR2 reads SQIVND (reference sequence).

This clonotype was picked up many times. The chain is built from TRBV7-2 and TRBJ1-2, with TRBD1 matching over 7 bases. Germline-derived CDR1 and CDR2 are SGHTA and FQGNSA. V shed 8 bases and J 3 bases; nucleotides not matched to a gene: 0. The CDR3 spans 11 residues. The DNA of the CDR3 is TGTGCCAGCGGACAGGACTATGGCTACACCTTC. It codes for CASGQDYGYTF.

This clonotype has a count of ten or more. This CDR3 reads CASSEALGEQFF. In DNA, the CDR3 is TGCGCCAGCAGTGAGGCTCTCGGTGAGCAGTTCTTC. This rearrangement joins TRBV10-2 to TRBJ2-1; D unclear. The CDR3 totals 12 residues. CDR1 is WSHSY, CDR2 SAAADI, per germline. V was pared by 2 bases and J by 9 bases, with 8 bases between.

This clonotype was detected ten times or more. The chain combines TRBV10-3 with TRBJ1-1; unclear D gene. V was pared by 2 bases and J by 1 base, with 8 bases between. This CDR3 has 14 amino acids. CDR1 and CDR2 (germline): ENHRY, SYGVKD. The CDR3 sequence is CAISEGLWNTEAFF. The CDR3 DNA reads TGTGCCATCAGTGAGGGCTTGTGGAACACTGAAGCTTTCTTT.